This is a list of T cell receptor beta chains from one sample in a study of shared clonotypes between healthy human individuals. Libraries were prepared by immunoSEQ multiplex PCR; TCRdb keeps only in-frame clonotypes and omits some of them. Of about 380,000 clones in the sample, roughly 96% were seen once. The sequenced material came from memory CD8+ T cells sorted from blood. The source is a man under 40 in good health. Each CDR3 is given with its conserved first and last residue. Clone size is given for some rows only: seen once, a few or many times, or a class if the clone is expanded.

clone size	V gene	J gene	CDR3 protein
-	TRBV14	TRBJ1-6	CASSQDPGANSPLHF
once	TRBV19	TRBJ2-2	CASSIGTGGGTGELFF
-	TRBV30	TRBJ1-5	CAWSVGGNQPQHF
-	TRBV7-9	TRBJ2-6	CASTTLDPSGANVLTF
-	TRBV7-8	TRBJ2-7	CASSSTSGAYEQYF
-	TRBV5-4	TRBJ1-2	CASSLGNRAGYGYTF
-	TRBV6-1	TRBJ2-7	CASSVVGRYYEQYF
-	TRBV4-1	TRBJ2-5	CASSQDPTQETQYF
-	TRBV7-8	TRBJ2-1	CASKRLAGTYNEQFF
-	TRBV6-5	TRBJ2-7	CASSYKRTGGYEQYF
-	TRBV1	TRBJ1-4	CTSSQDAGLVPGLFF
-	TRBV6-6	TRBJ2-7	CASSRLDGRVYEQYF
-	TRBV30	TRBJ1-6	CAWSSGTGYSPLHF
-	TRBV10-3	TRBJ1-5	CAISDEGSQHF
once	TRBV19	TRBJ2-3	CASSVLAGGPTDTQYF
-	TRBV9	TRBJ2-2	CASSVKPSDTGELFF
once	TRBV7-8	TRBJ2-4	CASSLDSGRAKNIQYF
-	TRBV7-9	TRBJ2-7	CASSFSYEQYF
-	TRBV2	TRBJ1-2	CAGDRDSFYGYTF
-	TRBV5-5	TRBJ1-6	CASSWGTENNSPLHF
-	TRBV19	TRBJ2-5	CASSIPGEETQYF
-	TRBV28	TRBJ2-1	CASSLSFDLSNNEQFF
-	TRBV11-1	TRBJ1-3	CASSTYRGGGNTIYF
-	TRBV4-1	TRBJ2-5	CASSQVNQETQYF
-	TRBV6-1	TRBJ1-5	CASMEQGSQPQHF
-	TRBV7-2	TRBJ1-2	CASRLQGVPYGYTF
-	TRBV6-4	TRBJ1-5	CASSDLRDSGLYSNQPQHF
-	TRBV5-8	TRBJ1-2	CAMTRGSGYTF
-	TRBV6-6	TRBJ2-5	CASSYSTSGRETQYF
-	TRBV5-4	TRBJ2-5	CASSLGARRRETQYF
once	TRBV7-9	TRBJ2-1	CASSYGLVERKFF
-	TRBV28	TRBJ1-2	CASSLLSETGYTF
-	TRBV4-2	TRBJ2-7	CASSQDSWTYEQYF
-	TRBV29-1	TRBJ2-4	CSVFQGHKNIQYF
-	TRBV28	TRBJ2-7	CASSSLAGVRVYEQYF
-	TRBV28	TRBJ1-2	CASSSLGGRVGYTF
-	TRBV13	TRBJ1-1	CASSTGTKAFF
-	TRBV10-3	TRBJ2-1	CAIGTGTNQNNEQFF
-	TRBV6-1	TRBJ2-7	CASSSRTRSGVEQYF
-	TRBV5-6	TRBJ1-4	CASSPRGQMAYEKLFF
-	TRBV7-2	TRBJ2-7	CASSLTQGYEQYF
-	TRBV4-1	TRBJ2-1	CASSPPTRNEQFF
-	TRBV5-1	TRBJ2-7	CASSLSQEYYEQYF
-	TRBV11-1	TRBJ2-2	CASSLWQGRGELFF
-	TRBV28	TRBJ2-1	CASSGLAGPQFF
-	TRBV5-4	TRBJ2-3	CASSGRGNSPGTQYF
-	TRBV5-6	TRBJ2-7	CASSFGGFWTYEQYF
once	TRBV16	TRBJ2-1	CASSQSRGLDEQFF
-	TRBV2	TRBJ1-5	CASTIKAFSNQPQHF
-	TRBV19	TRBJ2-3	CASSIIDSGTDTQYF
once	TRBV7-9	TRBJ2-6	CASSKPRTSGANVLTF